The rows below give T cell receptor beta chains drawn from one sample of a study of CD8 T cells in Susac syndrome. TCRdb independently ran MiXCR on the immunoSEQ multiplex PCR reads; one entry per CDR3 protein. The repertoire has about 190,000 distinct CDR3 sequences, 90% to 96% of them found once; the top ten carry 0.075% to 0.1%. Sequencing was carried out using CD4+ T cells from PBMCs. Receptors were obtained from a human donor with Susac syndrome. Each CDR3 is given with its conserved first and last residue. The D gene is left open where the match is weak.

TRBJ1-1 | NA | TRBV30 | CAWTRRPGGVNTEAFF | TGTGCCTGGACCAGGCGGCCCGGCGGGGTGAACACTGAAGCTTTCTTT
TRBJ1-5 | NA | TRBV30 | CAWSVEINQPQHF | TGTGCCTGGAGTGTAGAAATTAATCAGCCCCAGCATTTT
TRBJ2-3 | TRBD2 | TRBV9 | CASSVVLGPTSGGSTDTQYF | TGTGCCAGCAGCGTAGTTCTCGGGCCTACTAGCGGAGGCAGCACAGATACGCAGTATTTT
TRBJ2-5 | TRBD2 | TRBV6-2/TRBV6-3 | CASRGTSWETQYF | TGTGCCAGCAGGGGGACTAGCTGGGAGACCCAGTACTTC
TRBJ1-6 | TRBD1 | TRBV20-1 | CSARGDSLALHF | TGCAGTGCTAGAGGGGACAGTTTGGCCCTCCACTTT
TRBJ2-7 | NA | TRBV7-9 | CASSFSGYEQYF | TGTGCCAGCAGCTTTAGTGGATACGAGCAGTACTTC
TRBJ1-4 | TRBD1 | TRBV29-1 | CSVRQGGNEKLFF | TGCAGCGTTCGGCAGGGGGGGAATGAAAAACTGTTTTTT
TRBJ2-3 | TRBD2 | TRBV5-1 | CASSIRTSEADTQYF | TGCGCCAGCAGCATCCGGACTAGCGAAGCAGATACGCAGTATTTT
TRBJ2-1 | NA | TRBV29-1 | CSVVAGTLGEQFF | TGCAGCGTTGTGGCAGGGACCTTGGGGGAGCAGTTCTTC
TRBJ1-6 | TRBD1 | TRBV19 | CASRDRVESPLHF | TGTGCCAGCCGGGACAGGGTAGAGTCACCCCTCCACTTT
TRBJ1-2 | NA | TRBV12-3/TRBV12-4 | CASSSSAGQLIGYTF | TGTGCCAGCAGTTCCTCGGCTGGGCAGCTTATTGGCTACACCTTC
TRBJ1-2 | NA | TRBV6-1 | CASSERYYGYTF | TGTGCCAGCAGTGAACGGTACTATGGCTACACCTTC
TRBJ2-5 | TRBD2 | TRBV9 | CASSFSGATGETQYF | TGTGCCAGCAGCTTTAGCGGGGCCACGGGAGAGACCCAGTACTTC
TRBJ2-1 | NA | TRBV12-3/TRBV12-4 | CASHGTGKTNEQFF | TGTGCCAGCCACGGGACCGGGAAGACCAATGAGCAGTTCTTC
TRBJ1-1 | NA | TRBV20-1 | CSARGWGGETEAFF | TGCAGTGCTAGGGGATGGGGGGGGGAGACTGAAGCTTTCTTT
TRBJ2-3 | TRBD2 | TRBV7-2 | CASSFSSGGASTQYF | TGTGCCAGCAGCTTCAGTAGCGGGGGGGCGAGCACGCAGTATTTT
TRBJ1-6 | TRBD1 | TRBV3-1 | CASSQGDRGRSPLHF | TGTGCCAGCAGCCAGGGGGACAGGGGTCGGTCACCCCTCCACTTT
TRBJ2-2 | NA | TRBV15 | CATSRDHTGELFF | TGTGCCACCAGCCGGGACCACACCGGGGAGCTGTTTTTT
TRBJ2-5 | TRBD1 | TRBV11-2 | CASSLGTGSYQETQYF | TGTGCCAGCAGCTTGGGGACAGGGTCGTACCAAGAGACCCAGTACTTC
TRBJ2-7 | TRBD2 | TRBV7-3 | CAILLAGGLLEQYF | TGTGCCATACTTCTAGCGGGGGGGCTTCTCGAGCAGTACTTC
TRBJ2-5 | NA | TRBV20-1 | CSARTTGRETQYF | TGCAGTGCTAGAACAACAGGGAGAGAGACCCAGTACTTC
TRBJ1-5 | NA | TRBV30 | CAWREGPGGNQPQHF | TGTGCCTGGAGGGAGGGGCCGGGGGGCAATCAGCCCCAGCATTTT
TRBJ1-5 | NA | TRBV27 | CASQPGPQLPNQPQHF | TGTGCCAGCCAACCGGGGCCCCAATTGCCCAATCAGCCCCAGCATTTT
TRBJ2-5 | NA | TRBV18 | CATNDRLTETQYF | TGTGCCACCAATGACAGGCTGACAGAGACCCAGTACTTC
TRBJ2-7 | TRBD2 | TRBV7-4 | CASPRVAGAYEQYF | TGTGCCAGCCCTCGTGTAGCGGGGGCCTACGAGCAGTACTTC
TRBJ1-1 | NA | TRBV7-8 | CAAGTASEAFF | TGTGCCGCAGGCACGGCGAGTGAAGCTTTCTTT
TRBJ2-1 | TRBD2 | TRBV10-2 | CASELAGSYNEQFF | TGCGCCAGCGAACTAGCGGGCTCCTACAATGAGCAGTTCTTC